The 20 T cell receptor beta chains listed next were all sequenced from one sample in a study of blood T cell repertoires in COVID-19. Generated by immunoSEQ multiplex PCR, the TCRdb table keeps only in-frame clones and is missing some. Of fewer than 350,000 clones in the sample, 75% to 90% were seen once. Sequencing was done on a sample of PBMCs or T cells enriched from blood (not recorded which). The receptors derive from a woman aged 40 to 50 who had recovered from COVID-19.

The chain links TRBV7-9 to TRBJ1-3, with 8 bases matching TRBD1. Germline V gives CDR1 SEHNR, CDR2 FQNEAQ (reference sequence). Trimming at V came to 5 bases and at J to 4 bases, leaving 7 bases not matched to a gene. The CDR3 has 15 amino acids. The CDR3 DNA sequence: TGTGCCAGCAGCGCCAGGGGGCATTCCGGAAACACCATATATTTT. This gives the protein CASSARGHSGNTIYF.

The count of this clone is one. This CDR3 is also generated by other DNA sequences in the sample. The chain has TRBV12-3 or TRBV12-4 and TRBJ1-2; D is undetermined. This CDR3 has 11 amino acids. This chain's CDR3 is CATAPYYGYTF. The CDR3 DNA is TGTGCTACCGCGCCCTACTATGGCTACACCTTC.

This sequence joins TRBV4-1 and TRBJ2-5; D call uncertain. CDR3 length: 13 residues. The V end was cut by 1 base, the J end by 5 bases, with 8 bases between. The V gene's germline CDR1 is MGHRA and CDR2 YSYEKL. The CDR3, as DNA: TGCGCCAGCAGCCAAGTCCCTCGGGAGACCCAGTACTTC. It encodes CASSQVPRETQYF.

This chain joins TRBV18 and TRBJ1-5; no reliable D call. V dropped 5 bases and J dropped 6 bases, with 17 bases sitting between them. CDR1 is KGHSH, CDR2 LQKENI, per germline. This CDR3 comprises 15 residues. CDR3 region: CASSGTPGAGQPQHF. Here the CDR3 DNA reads TGTGCCAGCTCAGGCACTCCAGGTGCGGGTCAGCCCCAGCATTTT.

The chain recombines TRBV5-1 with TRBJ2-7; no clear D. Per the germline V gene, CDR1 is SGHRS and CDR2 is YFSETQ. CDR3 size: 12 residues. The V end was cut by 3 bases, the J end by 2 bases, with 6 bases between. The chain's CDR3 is CASSSTTYEQYF. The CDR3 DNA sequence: TGCGCCAGCAGCTCGACAACCTACGAGCAGTACTTC.

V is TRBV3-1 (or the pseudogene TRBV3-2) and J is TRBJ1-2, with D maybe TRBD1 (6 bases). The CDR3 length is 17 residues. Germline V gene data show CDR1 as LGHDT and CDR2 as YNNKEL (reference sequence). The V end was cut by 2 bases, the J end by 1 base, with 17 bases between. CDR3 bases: TGTGCCAGCAGCCAAAGCCTCGGGGGGCGATATAACTATGGCTACACCTTC. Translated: CASSQSLGGRYNYGYTF.

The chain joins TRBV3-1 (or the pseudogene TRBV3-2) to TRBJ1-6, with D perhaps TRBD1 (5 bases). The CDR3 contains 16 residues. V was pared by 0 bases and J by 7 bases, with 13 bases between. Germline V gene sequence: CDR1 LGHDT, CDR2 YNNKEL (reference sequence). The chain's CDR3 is CASSQDMGQLNSPLHF. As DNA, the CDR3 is TGTGCCAGCAGCCAAGATATGGGGCAGCTAAATTCACCCCTCCACTTT.

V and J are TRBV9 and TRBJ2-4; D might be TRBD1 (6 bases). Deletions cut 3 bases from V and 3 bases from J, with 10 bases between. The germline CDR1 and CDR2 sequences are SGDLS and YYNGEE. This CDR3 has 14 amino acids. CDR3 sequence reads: CASSGDIGKNIQYF. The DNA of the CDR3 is TGTGCCAGCAGCGGGGACATTGGCAAAAACATTCAGTACTTC.

The CDR3 DNA reads as TGTGCCAGCTCACCGCAAGGGCGACAGGGTACCGAGCAGTACTTC. Residues: CASSPQGRQGTEQYF. The chain couples TRBV18 to TRBJ2-7; 7 bases fit TRBD1. The CDR3 runs 15 residues. From germline, CDR1 is KGHSH and CDR2 LQKENI. V trimming: 3 bases; J trimming: 6 bases; junction bases outside the gene matches: 11.

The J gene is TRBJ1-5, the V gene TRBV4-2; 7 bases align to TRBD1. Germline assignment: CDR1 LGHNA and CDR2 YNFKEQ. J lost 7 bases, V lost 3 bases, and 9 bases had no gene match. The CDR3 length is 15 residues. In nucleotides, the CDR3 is TGTGCCAGCAGCCATGACAGGGATACGGACCAGCCCCAGCATTTT. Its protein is CASSHDRDTDQPQHF.

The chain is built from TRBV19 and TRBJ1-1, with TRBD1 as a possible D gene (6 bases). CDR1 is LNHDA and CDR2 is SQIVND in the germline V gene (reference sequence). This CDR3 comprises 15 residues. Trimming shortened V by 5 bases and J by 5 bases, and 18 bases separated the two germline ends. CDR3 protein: CASSVGQGIHTEAFF. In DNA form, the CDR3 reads TGTGCCAGTAGTGTGGGCCAGGGGATTCATACTGAAGCTTTCTTT.

The CDR3 loop is CASSLGTGGLTGELFF. Here the CDR3 DNA reads TGCGCCAGCAGCCTGGGGACAGGGGGTTTGACCGGGGAGCTGTTTTTT. The chain employs TRBV5-1 and TRBJ2-2, with 11 nucleotides matching TRBD1. V lost 4 bases, J lost 5 bases, and 7 bases stayed unmatched. This CDR3 region has 16 residues. Germline V gives CDR1 SGHRS, CDR2 YFSETQ.

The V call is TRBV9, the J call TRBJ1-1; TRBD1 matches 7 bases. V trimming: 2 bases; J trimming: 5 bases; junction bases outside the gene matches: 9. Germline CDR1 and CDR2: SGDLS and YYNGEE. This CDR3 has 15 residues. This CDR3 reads CASSVRDQTGTEAFF. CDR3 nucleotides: TGTGCCAGCAGCGTTCGGGACCAGACAGGGACTGAAGCTTTCTTT.

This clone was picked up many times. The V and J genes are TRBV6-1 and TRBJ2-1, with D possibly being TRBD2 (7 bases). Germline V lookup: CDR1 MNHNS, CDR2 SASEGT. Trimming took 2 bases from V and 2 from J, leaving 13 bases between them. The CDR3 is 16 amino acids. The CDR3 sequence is CASSERGGGTYNEQFF. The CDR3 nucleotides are TGTGCCAGCAGTGAACGAGGCGGGGGCACCTACAATGAGCAGTTCTTC.

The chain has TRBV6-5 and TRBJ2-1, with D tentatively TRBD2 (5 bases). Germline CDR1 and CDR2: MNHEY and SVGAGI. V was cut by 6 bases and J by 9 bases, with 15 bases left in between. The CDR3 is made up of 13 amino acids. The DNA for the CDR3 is TGTGCCAGCAGCCACACTAGTTTTGGTGAGCAGTTCTTC. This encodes CASSHTSFGEQFF.

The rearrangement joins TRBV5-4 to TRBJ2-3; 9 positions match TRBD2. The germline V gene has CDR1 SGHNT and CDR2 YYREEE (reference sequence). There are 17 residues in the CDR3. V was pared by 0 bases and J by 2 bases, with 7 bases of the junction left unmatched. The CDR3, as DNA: TGTGCCAGCAGCTTGGGTGGCGCGGGGGGGCTCACAGATACGCAGTATTTT. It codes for CASSLGGAGGLTDTQYF.

The CDR3 region is CASSPQNPRTGSDSPLHF. CDR3 sequence (DNA): TGTGCCAGCTCACCTCAAAACCCTCGGACAGGGTCTGACTCACCCCTCCACTTT. This rearrangement joins TRBV18 to TRBJ1-6, with TRBD1 matching 8 bases. Trimming took 3 bases from V and 10 from J; bases not matched to a gene: 17. Germline V gives CDR1 KGHSH, CDR2 LQKENI. This CDR3 spans 18 amino acids. The complete variable domain, with remaining parts taken from reference TRBV18 and TRBJ1-6, reads NAGVMQNPRHLVRRRGQEARLRCSPMKGHSHVYWYRQLPEEGLKFMVYLQKENIIDESGMPKERFSAEFPKEGPSILRIQQVVRGDSAAYFCASSPQNPRTGSDSPLHFGNGTRLTVT.

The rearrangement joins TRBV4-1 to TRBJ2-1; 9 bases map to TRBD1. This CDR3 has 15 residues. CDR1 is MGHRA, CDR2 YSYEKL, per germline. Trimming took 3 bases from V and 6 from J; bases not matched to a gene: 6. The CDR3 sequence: CASSQPGTGFNEQFF. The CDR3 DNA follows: TGCGCCAGCAGCCAGCCCGGGACAGGGTTCAATGAGCAGTTCTTC.

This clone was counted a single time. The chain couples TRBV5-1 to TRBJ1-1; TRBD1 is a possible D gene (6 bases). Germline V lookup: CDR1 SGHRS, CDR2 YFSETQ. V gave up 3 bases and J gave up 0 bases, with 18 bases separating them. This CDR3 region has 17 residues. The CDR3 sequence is CASSYVEGVKMNTEAFF. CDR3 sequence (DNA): TGCGCCAGCAGCTATGTCGAGGGGGTTAAAATGAACACTGAAGCTTTCTTT.

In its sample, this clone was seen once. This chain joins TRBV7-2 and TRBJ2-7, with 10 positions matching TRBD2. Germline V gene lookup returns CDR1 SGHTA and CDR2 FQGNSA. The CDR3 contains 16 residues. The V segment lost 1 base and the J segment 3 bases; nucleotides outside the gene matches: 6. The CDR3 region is CASSLGGSGRIYEQYF. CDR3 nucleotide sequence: TGTGCCAGCAGCTTAGGGGGTAGCGGGAGGATCTACGAGCAGTACTTC.